The 25 T cell receptor beta chains reported below all come from one sample, sequenced in a study of read filtering for tumor transcriptome and immune sequencing. This library used roughly 0.4 ug RNA and molecular barcoded adaptors spanning alpha/delta and beta/gamma chains. One entry per CDR3 protein, called by TCRdb with MiXCR from the reads. The sample lists some 40,000 distinct CDR3 sequences; 12% were seen once. The sample was a population of CD138-negative cells sorted from bone marrow. Every receptor here comes from a donor aged 40 or over with multiple myeloma.

This clonotype was detected many times. This chain uses TRBV5-1 with TRBJ1-1; no reliable D call. Deletions cut 2 bases from V and 0 bases from J, with 5 bases between. CDR3 length: 13 residues. Germline lookup yields CDR1 SGHRS and CDR2 YFSETQ. DNA for the CDR3: TGCGCCAGCAGCTTCATCTTGAACACTGAAGCTTTCTTT. Protein product: CASSFILNTEAFF.

This clonotype was seen repeatedly, ten times or more. The V and J genes are TRBV15 and TRBJ2-7; possible D gene TRBD2, 6 bases. Germline values: CDR1 LNHNV, CDR2 YYDKDF (reference sequence). V lost 0 bases to trimming and J lost 1 base, with 13 bases between them. CDR3 size: 16 residues. Here the CDR3 DNA reads TGTGCCACCAGCAGAGATTTGGGGACTTCGTCCTACGAGCAGTACTTC. It yields the protein CATSRDLGTSSYEQYF. The variable domain in full, with the rest retrieved from reference TRBV15 and TRBJ2-7, is DAMVIQNPRYQVTQFGKPVTLSCSQTLNHNVMYWYQQKSSQAPKLLFHYYDKDFNNEADTPDNFQSRRPNTSFCFLDIRSPGLGDTAMYLCATSRDLGTSSYEQYFGPGTRLTVT.

This clonotype occurred once. The chain couples TRBV9 to TRBJ1-3; D unresolved. Trimming removed 3 bases from V and 9 bases from J, with 13 bases in between. This CDR3 is 13 amino acids long. Germline values: CDR1 SGDLS, CDR2 YYNGEE. DNA for the CDR3: TGTGCCAGCAGCGGGAGGCTACGGAGCACCATATATTTT. It yields the protein CASSGRLRSTIYF. The variable domain in full, with the rest retrieved from reference TRBV9 and TRBJ1-3, is DSGVTQTPKHLITATGQRVTLRCSPRSGDLSVYWYQQSLDQGLQFLIQYYNGEERAKGNILERFSAQQFPDLHSELNLSSLELGDSALYFCASSGRLRSTIYFGEGSWLTVV.

This clonotype has just a few counts. The V gene is TRBV2, the J gene TRBJ1-2, with D unclear. CDR1 and CDR2 (germline): SNHLY, FYNNEI. Trimming took 5 bases from V and 3 from J, leaving 10 bases between them. There are 13 residues in the CDR3. The CDR3 DNA is TGTGCCAGCAGTCCTGGGCGCGACTATGGCTACACCTTC. It specifies CASSPGRDYGYTF.

This clonotype appeared many times. The rearrangement links TRBV14 to TRBJ1-5, with unresolved D. V was cut by 0 bases and J by 7 bases, with 7 bases left in between. This CDR3 region has 13 residues. CDR1 and CDR2 from the germline V gene are SGHDN and FVKESK. The CDR3 protein is CASSQDNRQPQHF. CDR3 coding DNA: TGTGCCAGCAGCCAAGATAATCGGCAGCCCCAGCATTTT.

This clonotype was observed many times. The chain uses TRBV10-3 and TRBJ2-5, with D possibly matching TRBD1 (6 bases). CDR1 is ENHRY and CDR2 is SYGVKD in the germline V gene. Trimming cost V 11 bases and J 2 bases, with 18 bases left between them. There are 14 residues in the CDR3. CDR3 nucleotide sequence: TGTGCCGCTTCCGTCAGGGGATTTCAAGAGACCCAGTACTTC. It translates to CAASVRGFQETQYF.

This clonotype was counted many times. The chain is built from TRBV14 and TRBJ2-7, with TRBD1 as a possible D gene (5 bases). Trimming removed 4 bases from V and 9 bases from J, with 13 bases in between. Germline CDR1 reads SGHDN; CDR2 reads FVKESK. The length of the CDR3 is 12 residues. The CDR3 DNA reads as TGTGCCAGCAGCCCTCAAGGGGTCGGGCAGTACTTC. This sequence encodes CASSPQGVGQYF. Combining the CDR3 with reference TRBV14 and TRBJ2-7 gives the whole variable domain EAGVTQFPSHSVIEKGQTVTLRCDPISGHDNLYWYRRVMGKEIKFLLHFVKESKQDESGMPNNRFLAERTGGTYSTLKVQPAELEDSGVYFCASSPQGVGQYFGPGTRLTVT.

This clonotype occurred many times. V and J are TRBV6-1 and TRBJ1-1; D unresolved. The V end was cut by 4 bases, the J end by 5 bases, with 14 bases between. In germline, CDR1 is MNHNS, CDR2 SASEGT. This CDR3 contains 14 residues. The CDR3 DNA follows: TGTGCCAGCAGTGCAAAACTGACCGGAACTGAAGCTTTCTTT. Its protein is CASSAKLTGTEAFF.

In this sample, this clonotype turned up many times. The rearrangement uses TRBV3-1 and TRBJ2-3; 13 bases map to TRBD2. CDR3 length: 18 amino acids. CDR1 is LGHDT and CDR2 is YNNKEL in the germline V gene (reference sequence). The V and J ends lost 5 bases and 2 bases, in that order; junction bases with no gene match: 10. CDR3: CASSGNLGTSGTTDTQYF. DNA for the CDR3: TGTGCCAGCAGCGGAAACCTCGGGACTAGCGGGACCACAGATACGCAGTATTTT.

On this clonotype itself: Possible read error: a much larger clone is one base away. The gene calls are TRBV7-9 and TRBJ2-4; D possibly corresponds to TRBD1 (5 bases). The CDR3 sequence is 14 residues long. Germline V gene data show CDR1 as SEHNR and CDR2 as FQNEAQ (reference sequence). Here the CDR3 DNA reads TGTGCCAGCAGCCTAAGCTTGGACAAAAACATTCTGTACTTC. Its translation: CASSLSLDKNILYF.

By share, this clonotype ranks as medium-sized. The chain employs TRBV27 and TRBJ2-3, with TRBD2 identical over 8 bases. The CDR3 covers 15 residues. Germline values: CDR1 MNHEY, CDR2 SMNVEV (reference sequence). V gave up 0 bases and J gave up 5 bases; unmatched junction bases: 4. The CDR3 loop is CASSLSGLVEDTQYF. CDR3 sequence (DNA): TGTGCCAGCAGTTTATCGGGACTAGTTGAAGATACGCAGTATTTT.

This sequence joins TRBV18 and TRBJ1-3; D is unresolved. The CDR3 spans 15 residues. Per the germline V gene, CDR1 is KGHSH and CDR2 is LQKENI. Between the trimmed V and J ends, which lost 2 bases and 4 bases, there was a span of 12 bases. The CDR3 nucleotides are TGTGCCAGCTCACCAACGGCCGAGGGAGGAAACACCATATATTTT. Its protein is CASSPTAEGGNTIYF.

This clonotype showed up many times. The CDR3 sequence is CSGGGTMKTQYF. The CDR3 nucleotides are TGCAGTGGAGGGGGGACCATGAAGACCCAGTACTTC. This chain connects TRBV20-1 to TRBJ2-5; D is perhaps TRBD1 or TRBD2 (6 bases each). Germline V gives CDR1 DFQATT, CDR2 SNEGSKA (reference sequence). The CDR3 has 12 amino acids. The V gene lost 7 bases and the J gene lost 6 bases, with 15 bases spanning the gap.

This clonotype was recorded at least ten times. The chain employs TRBV15 and TRBJ2-2; either TRBD1 or TRBD2 may supply D (5 bases each). This CDR3 has 12 amino acids. V was shortened by 5 bases and J by 9 bases, with 10 bases between the two germline ends. In germline, CDR1 is LNHNV, CDR2 YYDKDF (reference sequence). The CDR3 protein is CATSWGIRELFF. The CDR3 DNA is TGTGCCACCAGCTGGGGGATCAGGGAGCTGTTTTTT.

Only a few counts were recorded for this clonotype. The V and J genes are TRBV3-1 and TRBJ2-1, with unresolved D. V was pared by 0 bases and J by 11 bases, with 17 bases between. The CDR3 contains 15 residues. The V gene's germline CDR1 is LGHDT and CDR2 YNNKEL (reference sequence). The CDR3 coding sequence is TGTGCCAGCAGCCAAGAGGGCGCCATGATTAACCAGCAGTTCTTC. It specifies CASSQEGAMINQQFF.

This clonotype was seen repeatedly, ten times or more. The chain joins TRBV10-3 to TRBJ2-5, with TRBD2 matching 9 bases. V was clipped by 4 bases and J by 1 base; unmatched bases: 1. The V gene's germline CDR1 is ENHRY and CDR2 SYGVKD. This CDR3 region has 14 residues. In DNA, the CDR3 is TGTGCCATCAGTGCGACTAGCGGCCAAGAGACCCAGTACTTC. Translation: CAISATSGQETQYF.

The table lists this clonotype with many counts. The rearrangement links TRBV7-3 to TRBJ2-1, with D possibly being TRBD2 (7 bases). The V gene's germline CDR1 is SGHTA and CDR2 FQGTGA. This CDR3 spans 18 amino acids. With 1 base removed from V and 0 bases from J, the gap between germline ends came to 16 bases. The CDR3, as DNA: TGTGCCAGCAGCTTAAGATATGGGGGGGCCCTCTCCTACAATGAGCAGTTCTTC. It translates to CASSLRYGGALSYNEQFF.

On this clonotype itself: Given a much more abundant clone one base away, this may be a read error. V gene TRBV5-4 combines with J gene TRBJ2-3; maybe TRBD1 (5 bases). The V and J ends lost 3 bases and 0 bases respectively, with 11 bases between them. CDR3 length: 15 amino acids. Germline V CDR1 and CDR2: SGHNT, YYREEE (reference sequence). CDR3 loop: CASSSKRTSTDTQYF. The DNA for the CDR3 is TGTGCCAGCAGCTCGAAGAGGACAAGCACAGATACGCAGTATTTT.

Only a few counts were recorded for this clonotype. The chain couples TRBV14 to TRBJ1-2; TRBD1 is a possible D gene (5 bases). Germline V gene sequence: CDR1 SGHDN, CDR2 FVKESK. This CDR3 has 14 residues. V lost 4 bases and J 7 bases, leaving 16 bases between the germline ends. The CDR3 protein is CASSLRNSGFGYTF. The CDR3 coding sequence is TGTGCCAGCAGCCTAAGGAACTCAGGGTTTGGCTACACCTTC.

This clonotype was seen ten or more times. The chain employs TRBV28 and TRBJ1-4; D remains unclear. The CDR3 runs 13 residues. Between the trimmed V and J ends, which lost 3 bases and 1 base, there was a span of 3 bases. Germline-derived CDR1 and CDR2 are MDHEN and SYDVKM. As DNA, the CDR3 is TGTGCCAGCAGTTTGGTAACTAATGAAAAACTGTTTTTT. Translated: CASSLVTNEKLFF.

This clonotype was counted many times. V is TRBV19 and J is TRBJ2-3, with D possibly TRBD2 on 7 matching bases. In germline, CDR1 is LNHDA, CDR2 SQIVND (reference sequence). Trimming pared 4 bases from V and 1 base from J, leaving 21 bases between. CDR3 length equals 18 residues. The CDR3 DNA sequence: TGTGCCAGTAGTAGGGCCGTGGGCGGGGGCTCCCGCACAGATACGCAGTATTTT. This translates into CASSRAVGGGSRTDTQYF.

In this sample, this clonotype turned up many times. The rearrangement joins TRBV29-1 to TRBJ1-1; TRBD1 matches 12 bases. This CDR3 has 15 amino acids. Germline loops: CDR1 SQVTM, CDR2 ANQGSEA. V shed 6 bases, J shed 1 base, and the junction held 6 bases outside the gene matches. Written as DNA, the CDR3 is TGCAGCGTGGCCGGGACAGGGGGCGCGAACACTGAAGCTTTCTTT. The encoded protein is CSVAGTGGANTEAFF.

This clonotype was counted ten times or more. The chain is built from TRBV29-1 and TRBJ2-5; D is uncertain. From germline, CDR1 is SQVTM and CDR2 ANQGSEA. The CDR3 contains 12 residues. Trimming stripped 2 bases from V and 5 bases from J, with 9 bases between. CDR3 sequence: CSVERVPETQYF. The CDR3 nucleotides are TGCAGCGTTGAAAGGGTTCCGGAGACCCAGTACTTC. Variable domain in full (rest from reference TRBV29-1 and TRBJ2-5): SAVISQKPSRDICQRGTSLTIQCQVDSQVTMMFWYRQQPGQSLTLIATANQGSEATYESGFVIDKFPISRPNLTFSTLTVSNMSPEDSSIYLCSVERVPETQYFGPGTRLLVL.

This clonotype appeared many times. J is TRBJ1-1 and V is TRBV7-9; TRBD1 matches at 8 bases. The CDR3 contains 17 residues. From germline, CDR1 is SEHNR and CDR2 FQNEAQ (reference sequence). J lost 0 bases, V lost 6 bases, and 12 bases had no gene match. CDR3 DNA sequence: TGTGCCAGCAGTCAGGACAGGGCGCGAATGGTGAACACTGAAGCTTTCTTT. Its translation: CASSQDRARMVNTEAFF.

This clonotype was detected ten times or more. The rearrangement links TRBV29-1 to TRBJ2-1; either TRBD1 or TRBD2 may fit D (5 bases each). CDR3 length: 11 amino acids. Trimming removed 4 bases from V and 9 bases from J, with 10 bases in between. CDR1 SQVTM and CDR2 ANQGSEA come from the germline V gene. In DNA, the CDR3 is TGCAGCGTTGTAGGGGACCTTGAGCAGTTCTTC. Translating gives CSVVGDLEQFF.